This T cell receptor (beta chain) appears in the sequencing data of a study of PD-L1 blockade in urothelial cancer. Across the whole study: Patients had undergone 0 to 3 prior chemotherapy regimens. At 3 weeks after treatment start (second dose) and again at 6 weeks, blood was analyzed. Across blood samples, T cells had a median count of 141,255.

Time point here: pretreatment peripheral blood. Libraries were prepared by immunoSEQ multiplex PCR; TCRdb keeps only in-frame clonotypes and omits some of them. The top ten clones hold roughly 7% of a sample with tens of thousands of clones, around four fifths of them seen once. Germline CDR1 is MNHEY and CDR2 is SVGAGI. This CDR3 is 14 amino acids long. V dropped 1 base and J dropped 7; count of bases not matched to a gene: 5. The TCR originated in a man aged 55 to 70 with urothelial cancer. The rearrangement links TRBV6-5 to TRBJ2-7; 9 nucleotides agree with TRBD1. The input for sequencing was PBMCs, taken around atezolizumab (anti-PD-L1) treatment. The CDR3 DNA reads TGTGCCAGCAGTTACTACAGGGGGCCGCAGGAGCAGTACTTC. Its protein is CASSYYRGPQEQYF.